This paragraph reports one T cell receptor (beta chain). Per the authors' pipeline: Amplified reference gene primers provided the basis for estimating nucleated cell counts. Data came from immunoSEQ multiplex PCR; TCRdb stores just in-frame clones and leaves some out. For V, J and clone size, that table is used; D and trimming come from the DNA. The sample has fewer than 200,000 clones; 65% to 90% are singletons. The data stem from a study of blood T cell repertoires in COVID-19. On the study more broadly: Material from acute and convalescent COVID-19 was sourced from the United States, Italy and Spain.

Trimming shortened V by 5 bases and J by 0 bases, and 7 bases separated the two germline ends. The CDR3 sequence is 13 residues long. Germline V gives CDR1 SGHDN, CDR2 FVKESK. The chain links TRBV14 to TRBJ1-1; D might be TRBD1 (5 bases). Material for sequencing was PBMCs or T cells enriched from blood (not recorded which). This clonotype was obtained from a middle-aged man who had recovered from COVID-19. The CDR3 DNA follows: TGTGCCAGCAGCTGGGGCCTGAACACTGAAGCTTTCTTT. This codes for CASSWGLNTEAFF.